A single sample gave rise to the 7 T cell receptor beta chains below, sequenced in a study of cytomegalovirus exposure and HLA in healthy donors. Primers included in the PCR were 60 Vbeta and 13 Jbeta primers. Profiling relied on immunoSEQ multiplex PCR, and the TCRdb table lists in-frame clones only, not all of them. Here the sample spans 140,000 to 150,000 clones, around 65% being singletons. Sequenced sample: PBMCs. These receptors were obtained from a male donor in good health and CMV-seronegative.

This clone was seen a handful of times. The rearrangement joins TRBV19 to TRBJ2-7; D is ambiguous. Trimming removed 5 bases at V and 0 bases at J, with 5 bases between. The CDR3 contains 12 residues. Germline V gives CDR1 LNHDA, CDR2 SQIVND (reference sequence). The CDR3 region is CASSQNSYEQYF. In DNA, the CDR3 is TGTGCCAGTAGTCAGAACTCCTACGAGCAGTACTTC.

A note on this clone: The conserved final phenylalanine or tryptophan is absent from the CDR3, which likely points to a read error. The V call is TRBV15, the J call TRBJ1-1; no definite D call. This CDR3 region has 13 residues. From germline, CDR1 is LNHNV and CDR2 YYDKDF (reference sequence). V lost 0 bases to trimming and J lost 6 bases, with 8 bases between them. The CDR3: CATSRDVQAEAFL. Here the CDR3 DNA reads TGTGCCACCAGCAGAGATGTTCAGGCTGAAGCTTTCCTT.

The rearrangement uses TRBV7-2 and TRBJ1-2; tentatively, D is TRBD1 (5 bases). CDR3 length: 16 residues. Germline V gene lookup returns CDR1 SGHTA and CDR2 FQGNSA. Trimming stripped 5 bases from V and 3 bases from J, with 19 bases between. Here the CDR3 DNA reads TGTGCCAGCAGCCAAGGTGGGGCAGGGAAGGACTATGGCTACACCTTC. Protein: CASSQGGAGKDYGYTF.

This clone has a handful of counts. The gene calls are TRBV28 and TRBJ2-1; 9 nucleotides agree with TRBD2. With V trimmed by 7 bases and J by 7 bases, 11 bases remained unmatched. The CDR3 has 15 residues. Germline V gives CDR1 MDHEN, CDR2 SYDVKM. This chain's CDR3 is CASMVAGGPRNEQFF. The CDR3 DNA is TGTGCCAGCATGGTGGCGGGGGGGCCGCGGAATGAGCAGTTCTTC.

The CDR3 loop is CASTRTGDGDTEAFF. The CDR3, as DNA: TGTGCCAGCACCAGAACAGGGGACGGGGACACTGAAGCTTTCTTT. The chain recombines TRBV6-5 with TRBJ1-1; TRBD1 matches at 7 bases. Germline V gene lookup returns CDR1 MNHEY and CDR2 SVGAGI. The CDR3 runs 15 residues. J gave up 3 bases and V 7 bases, and 11 bases lay outside the gene matches.

The chain uses TRBV5-1 and TRBJ2-7, with D maybe TRBD2 (7 bases). The CDR3 has 14 amino acids. Trimming took off 4 bases at V and 3 bases at J, with 14 bases between the two ends. CDR1 SGHRS and CDR2 YFSETQ come from the germline V gene. In DNA, the CDR3 is TGCGCCAGCAGCACACAGGGAGGGGACTACGAGCAGTACTTC. It encodes CASSTQGGDYEQYF.

The chain links TRBV18 to TRBJ1-2; no reliable D call. Deletions cut 0 bases from V and 2 bases from J, with 10 bases between. This CDR3 is 15 amino acids long. Germline V gives CDR1 KGHSH, CDR2 LQKENI. The CDR3 spells CASSPPFTENYGYTF. In DNA, the CDR3 is TGTGCCAGCTCACCACCTTTTACAGAAAACTATGGCTACACCTTC.